The following is a TCR beta chain sequence with its context. Its antigen is still unknown. The source of the sample is a study of T-cell memory formation after mild COVID-19. Study overall: Largely, the TCR clusters proved donor specific. Overall study results and limits: Day 37-peaking second-wave clones had unconfirmed SARS-CoV-2 specificity.

V lost 4 bases and J lost 5, with 6 bases in between. CDR1 and CDR2 from the germline V gene are MGHDK and SYGVNS. The CDR3 is 11 residues long. In TCRdb, the 5' RACE reads were re-called with MiXCR into one record per CDR3 protein. The profile shows hundreds of thousands of distinct CDR3 sequences, 15% of them singletons. The chain is built from TRBV25-1 and TRBJ2-7, with D possibly being TRBD1 (5 bases). Sequencing was carried out using PBMCs or a T cell subset sorted from them (not recorded which). The sequence was collected from an adult woman who had mild COVID-19 (a few samples of this study predate the infection). Cell type and time point are not known. CDR3 bases: TGTGCCAGCAGTGTAGGGGACGAGCAGTACTTC. Amino acid sequence: CASSVGDEQYF.